The next 18 T cell receptor beta chains were all read from a single sample in a study of blood T cell repertoires in COVID-19. The assay was immunoSEQ multiplex PCR, and TCRdb's table has in-frame clones only and misses some. The sample yields fewer than 400,000 clones, around 80% seen once. The sample consisted of peripheral blood. The receptors were gathered from a man younger than 45 with active or convalescent COVID-19.

This clone was found a few times. The chain has TRBV19 and TRBJ1-5, with 8 bases identical to TRBD1. The V gene's germline CDR1 is LNHDA and CDR2 SQIVND (reference sequence). The junction had 15 bases not matched to a gene; V was cut back by 5 bases and J by 0 bases. CDR3 length: 19 residues. The CDR3 DNA follows: TGTGCCAGTAGTGCAACCCTCGGACAGGGATTTTATAGCAATCAGCCCCAGCATTTT. Translation gives CASSATLGQGFYSNQPQHF.

V usage is TRBV9 and J usage is TRBJ1-2, with no clear D. The CDR3 is made up of 11 amino acids. The germline V gene encodes CDR1 SGDLS and CDR2 YYNGEE. The V gene lost 3 bases and the J gene lost 8 bases, with 8 bases spanning the gap. The CDR3, as DNA: TGTGCCAGCAGCGCCGCCGGGGGCTACACCTTC. Protein sequence: CASSAAGGYTF.

Only one count was recorded for this clone. V usage is TRBV30 and J usage is TRBJ1-1; TRBD1 matches 8 bases. The CDR3 runs to 14 residues. Germline CDR1 GTSNPN, CDR2 SVGIG (reference sequence). V shed 4 bases and J 8 bases; nucleotides not matched to a gene: 12. CDR3 nucleotide sequence: TGTGCCTGGAACCACTTCAGGGGGCAGGGAGAAGCTTTCTTT. Translation: CAWNHFRGQGEAFF.

The J gene is TRBJ2-7, the V gene TRBV4-2; D is unclear. Germline assignment: CDR1 LGHNA and CDR2 YNFKEQ. The CDR3 spans 12 residues. V was cut by 1 base and J by 3 bases, with 4 bases left in between. This CDR3 is CASSQVSYEQYF. CDR3 DNA: TGTGCCAGCAGCCAAGTGAGCTACGAGCAGTACTTC.

The chain is built from TRBV6-2 or TRBV6-3 and TRBJ2-7; the match to TRBD2 covers 8 bases. Germline loops: CDR1 MNHEY, CDR2 SVGEGT. Trimming took 0 bases from V and 5 from J; bases not matched to a gene: 12. The CDR3 is 17 residues long. CDR3 coding DNA: TGTGCCAGCAGTTACTCCCGTAGCGGGAAAATGGAGAACGAGCAGTACTTC. It yields the protein CASSYSRSGKMENEQYF.

The chain is built from TRBV2 and TRBJ1-2; D is perhaps TRBD1 (6 bases). Trimming took off 6 bases at V and 7 bases at J, with 15 bases between the two ends. The germline V gene has CDR1 SNHLY and CDR2 FYNNEI. The CDR3 has 13 amino acids. CDR3 sequence reads: CASRSTGWGGYTF. The CDR3 nucleotides are TGTGCCAGCAGAAGCACAGGGTGGGGTGGCTACACCTTC.

The chain couples TRBV7-3 to TRBJ1-4; D unclear. V was shortened by 5 bases and J by 5 bases, with 24 bases between the two germline ends. CDR1 and CDR2 (germline): SGHTA, FQGTGA. The CDR3 runs 18 residues. This CDR3 is CASSILRPRLIENEKLFF. For the CDR3, the DNA is TGTGCCAGCAGCATACTCAGGCCACGCCTTATTGAGAATGAAAAACTGTTTTTT.

This sequence joins TRBV14 and TRBJ2-7, with TRBD2 matching 11 bases. V was pared by 0 bases and J by 3 bases, with 10 bases of the junction left unmatched. CDR1 is SGHDN, CDR2 FVKESK, per germline. The CDR3 length is 18 residues. CDR3 sequence: CASSQDRGLAGLVYEQYF. CDR3 nucleotide sequence: TGTGCCAGCAGCCAAGATCGAGGACTAGCGGGCCTCGTCTACGAGCAGTACTTC.

The V call is TRBV30, the J call TRBJ2-1; 7 bases align to TRBD1. Germline CDR1 reads GTSNPN; CDR2 reads SVGIG (reference sequence). The V and J ends lost 0 bases and 2 bases, in that order; junction bases with no gene match: 4. The CDR3 loop spans 15 amino acids. The CDR3 DNA reads TGTGCCTGGAGTGTAGACAGGGTAACCTACAATGAGCAGTTCTTC. It encodes CAWSVDRVTYNEQFF.

The chain is built from TRBV2 and TRBJ2-2; 7 bases map to TRBD2. This CDR3 contains 13 residues. After removal of 4 bases from V and 6 bases from J, the junction contained 2 bases not matched to a gene. Germline-derived CDR1 and CDR2 are SNHLY and FYNNEI. The CDR3 nucleotides read TGTGCCAGCAGTGGGGAGGGAGCCGGGGAGCTGTTTTTT. It yields the protein CASSGEGAGELFF. Filled out from reference TRBV2 and TRBJ2-2, the complete variable domain reads EPEVTQTPSHQVTQMGQEVILRCVPISNHLYFYWYRQILGQKVEFLVSFYNNEISEKSEIFDDQFSVERPDGSNFTLKIRSTKLEDSAMYFCASSGEGAGELFFGEGSRLTVL.

This sequence joins TRBV21-1 and TRBJ1-3. TRBV21-1 is designated a pseudogene. CDR3 length: 18 amino acids. The CDR3: CASRTPRGGGICRNTIYF. For the CDR3, the DNA is TGTGCCAGCAGGACCCCCCGGGGTGGGGGGATATGTCGAAACACCATATATTTT.

The chain has TRBV7-2 and TRBJ1-1, with D possibly matching TRBD1 (6 bases). Trimming shortened V by 1 base and J by 11 bases, and 14 bases separated the two germline ends. CDR1 and CDR2 (germline): SGHTA, FQGNSA. This CDR3 region has 13 residues. In DNA form, the CDR3 reads TGTGCCAGCAGCTTAGGGGGGCAGGTGGCCGCTTTCTTT. Its translation: CASSLGGQVAAFF.

CDR3 residues: CASSTRTGRDEQYF. As DNA, the CDR3 is TGTGCCAGCAGCACCCGGACAGGGCGGGACGAGCAGTACTTC. The gene calls are TRBV4-2 and TRBJ2-7, with 8 bases matching TRBD1. The CDR3 has 14 residues. J was trimmed by 5 bases and V by 5 bases; bases with no gene match: 8. Per the germline V gene, CDR1 is LGHNA and CDR2 is YNFKEQ.

The genes are TRBV4-1 and TRBJ2-1; 10 nucleotides agree with TRBD2. The CDR3 is 16 amino acids. Trimming at V came to 4 bases and at J to 7 bases, leaving 10 bases not matched to a gene. CDR1 and CDR2 (germline): MGHRA, YSYEKL. In DNA form, the CDR3 reads TGCGCCAGCAGCCCCGCCCGGAGCGGGGGGGGAAATGAGCAGTTCTTC. Amino acids: CASSPARSGGGNEQFF.

This clone was detected a few times. The V gene is TRBV5-1, the J gene TRBJ1-2, with TRBD1 matching 9 bases. This CDR3 spans 15 amino acids. Germline V gene data show CDR1 as SGHRS and CDR2 as YFSETQ. Losses at the gene ends were 4 bases for V and 7 bases for J; bases not matched to a gene: 11. The CDR3 is CASSLEDRGIGGYTF. The CDR3 bases are TGCGCCAGCAGCCTGGAGGACAGGGGAATCGGTGGCTACACCTTC. The whole variable domain, remainder taken from reference TRBV5-1 and TRBJ1-2, is KAGVTQTPRYLIKTRGQQVTLSCSPISGHRSVSWYQQTPGQGLQFLFEYFSETQRNKGNFPGRFSGRQFSNSRSEMNVSTLELGDSALYLCASSLEDRGIGGYTFGSGTRLTVV.

This chain connects TRBV30 to TRBJ2-1, with D unresolved. Trimming left V 6 bases short and J 5 bases short, with 17 bases between. The CDR3 length is 14 residues. Germline V gives CDR1 GTSNPN, CDR2 SVGIG (reference sequence). CDR3 DNA sequence: TGTGCCTGCCTCTCCCCCCCGGAGAACAATGAGCAGTTCTTC. Translation: CACLSPPENNEQFF.

The chain is built from TRBV12-3 or TRBV12-4 and TRBJ2-7; no definite D call. Trimming shortened V by 1 base and J by 7 bases, and 5 bases separated the two germline ends. The CDR3 is made up of 11 amino acids. The CDR3 coding sequence is TGTGCCAGCAGTTTAGGGCAGGAGCAGTACTTC. Its protein is CASSLGQEQYF.

This chain uses TRBV19 with TRBJ1-3; 9 bases are shared with TRBD1. The V and J ends lost 7 bases and 2 bases, in that order; junction bases with no gene match: 9. Germline assignment: CDR1 LNHDA and CDR2 SQIVND (reference sequence). The CDR3 covers 16 residues. The CDR3 spells CASTTARTGAGNTIYF. The CDR3 DNA reads TGTGCCAGTACCACAGCCCGGACAGGGGCTGGAAACACCATATATTTT.